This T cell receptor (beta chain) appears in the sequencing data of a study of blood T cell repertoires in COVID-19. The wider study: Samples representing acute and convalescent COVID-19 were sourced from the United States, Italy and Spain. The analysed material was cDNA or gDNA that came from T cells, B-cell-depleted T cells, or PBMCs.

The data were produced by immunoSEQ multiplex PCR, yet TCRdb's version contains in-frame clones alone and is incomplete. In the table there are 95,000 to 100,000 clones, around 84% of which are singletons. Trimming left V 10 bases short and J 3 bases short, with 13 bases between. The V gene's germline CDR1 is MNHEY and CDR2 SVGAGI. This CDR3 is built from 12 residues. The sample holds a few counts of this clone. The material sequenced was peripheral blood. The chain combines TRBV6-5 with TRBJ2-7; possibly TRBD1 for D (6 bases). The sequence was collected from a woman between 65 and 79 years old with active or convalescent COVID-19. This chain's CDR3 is CATAQGNYEQYF. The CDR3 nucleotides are TGTGCCACGGCACAGGGAAACTACGAGCAGTACTTC.